This T cell receptor (beta chain) was identified during a study of Ad26.COV2.S vaccination and SARS-CoV-2 variants. Study-wide context: Enrollment placed the donor in the COV1001 Ad26.COV2.S trial arm. Recipients of Ad26.COV2.S got it intramuscularly, once or twice 56 days apart.

Remarks on this clone: Its antigen is still unknown.

Study observations and caveats: In TCR breadth and depth analyses, total T cell responses may have been underestimated. Substantial post-vaccination breadth of spike-specific CD8+ and CD4+ T cell responses was reported.

The treatment denotes: some 20 received Ad26.COV2.S at low or high dose, single or two shots; 5 received placebo; per-sample allocation not given. On day 63 after the first injection, vaccine and placebo recipients gave samples. Sequencing used immunoSEQ multiplex PCR; TCRdb keeps in-frame clones, though not all of them. The sample carries about 390,000 clones, around nine tenths recorded once. The V gene end was trimmed by 5 bases and the J gene end by 4 bases; junction bases not matched to a gene: 11. The CDR3 length is 16 residues. Looked up from germline, CDR1 is PRHDT and CDR2 is FYEKMQ (reference sequence).

V usage is TRBV13 and J usage is TRBJ1-1, with TRBD1 identical over 9 bases. The clonotype was recovered from a person between 18 and 65 years old who received the Ad26.COV2.S COVID-19 vaccine or a placebo. The material was peripheral blood, obtained in a trial of Ad26.COV2.S vaccine versus placebo. The CDR3 coding sequence is TGTGCCAGCAGCAGCCGGGACAGGGAATTGGCCACTGAAGCTTTCTTT. The encoded protein is CASSSRDRELATEAFF.